The present T cell receptor (beta chain) was sequenced within a study of response to subunit inactivated influenza vaccine. Regarding the study as a whole: It was suggested by the authors that few new T cells are recruited by each seasonal influenza vaccination.

Each CDR3 protein gets one entry after TCRdb re-called the RT-PCR reads with MiXCR. The sample holds roughly 760,000 distinct CDR3 sequences, approximately 21% seen once. Comment on this clonotype: The target antigen is unknown.

Germline values: CDR1 SGHDT, CDR2 YYEEEE. V lost 1 base and J 4 bases, leaving 11 bases between the germline ends. CDR3 length: 15 amino acids. This specimen was PBMCs from blood, taken less than 6 days after vaccination. This clonotype originated in a man in his fifties or sixties who received an inactivated influenza vaccine. The chain links TRBV5-6 to TRBJ1-4; a weak D match, TRBD1 (5 bases). In DNA form, the CDR3 reads TGTGCCAGCAGCTTGAAGGCAGGGCTTAATGAAAAACTGTTTTTT. Amino acid sequence: CASSLKAGLNEKLFF.